A selection of T cell receptor beta chains follows, all from one sample in a study of shared clonotypes between healthy human individuals. The protocol was immunoSEQ multiplex PCR, while the TCRdb copy is restricted to in-frame clones and leaves out a portion. In the table there are roughly 2.5 million clones, just over 90% of which are singletons. Sequencing input: naive CD4+ T cells sorted from blood. The receptors originated from a young man in good health. CDR3s include the opening cysteine and the closing phenylalanine or tryptophan. A D gene is named only where the DNA matches it firmly. Not all rows give a size; the values are once, few, many and, for expanded clones, a class.

>TRBJ2-7|.|TRBV5-5|TRBD1
TGTGCCAGCAGCCGGTCGACAGGGGTCGAGCAGTACTTC
CASSRSTGVEQYF
>TRBJ1-1|.|TRBV30|.
TGTGCCTGGACCAAGGCAAGGGGCAACACTGAAGCTTTCTTT
CAWTKARGNTEAFF
>TRBJ2-5|.|TRBV5-1|TRBD2
TGCGCCAGCAGCATAGGACTAGCGGGAAGGTCAGAGACCCAGTACTTC
CASSIGLAGRSETQYF
>TRBJ2-7|.|TRBV28|.
TGTGCCAGCAGCCCGTATTACGAGCAGTACTTC
CASSPYYEQYF
>TRBJ1-3|.|TRBV2|.
TGTGCCAGCAGTACAGGGTCAGTCGGAAACACCATATATTTT
CASSTGSVGNTIYF
>TRBJ2-7|.|TRBV6-5|.
TGTGCCAGCAGCCAGAACTACGAGCAGTACTTC
CASSQNYEQYF
>TRBJ1-2|.|TRBV6-1|.
TGTGCCAGCAGCCCCCGACAGTATGGCTACACCTTC
CASSPRQYGYTF
>TRBJ2-7|.|TRBV18|TRBD2
TGTGCCAGCTCACCAGCCACTAGCGCGCACGAGCAGTACTTC
CASSPATSAHEQYF
>TRBJ2-3|.|TRBV29-1|.
TGCAGCGTTTTGAGCACAGATACGCAGTATTTT
CSVLSTDTQYF
>TRBJ2-3|.|TRBV5-4|TRBD2
TGTGCCAGCAGCTTACCGAATAGCGGGATCCGCACAGATACGCAGTATTTT
CASSLPNSGIRTDTQYF
>TRBJ2-1|.|TRBV10-3|.
TGTGCCATCAGTGCGGTGAACAGGGAGGATGAGCAGTTCTTC
CAISAVNREDEQFF
>TRBJ2-5|.|TRBV7-9|.
TGTGCCAGCAGCTCCCCCCAGGGGAGAAGGGAGACCCAGTACTTC
CASSSPQGRRETQYF
>TRBJ2-7|.|TRBV5-1|.
TGCGCCAGCAGCGCCGGGGCCTCCTACGAGCAGTACTTC
CASSAGASYEQYF
>TRBJ2-2|.|TRBV6-4|.
TGTGCCAGCAGTGTTATTGGGCAGTCGGGGGGCTTTCCCGGGGAGCTGTTTTTT
CASSVIGQSGGFPGELFF
>TRBJ2-1|.|TRBV5-1|TRBD2
TGCGCCAGCAGCTTGGAACTAGCGGGAGTGTACAATGAGCAGTTCTTC
CASSLELAGVYNEQFF
>TRBJ2-1|.|TRBV5-1|.
TGCGCCAGCAGCTTGGCTGGGACGTGGAGCTCCTACAATGAGCAGTTCTTC
CASSLAGTWSSYNEQFF
>TRBJ2-1|.|TRBV5-1|.
TGCGCCAGCAGCTCTAGCTCCTATGAGCAGTTCTTC
CASSSSSYEQFF
>TRBJ1-2|.|TRBV7-9|.
TGTGCCAGCAGCCCGCAATGGGGCTACACCTTC
CASSPQWGYTF
>TRBJ2-7|once|TRBV27|.
TGTGCCAGCAGCCGGACTACAGGTACCGAAAGCGAGCAGTACTTC
CASSRTTGTESEQYF
>TRBJ1-5|.|TRBV7-2|.
TGTGCCAGCAGCTTAGGGACTTACTATAGCAATCAGCCCCAGCATTTT
CASSLGTYYSNQPQHF
>TRBJ2-7|.|TRBV4-1|.
TGCGCCAGCAGCCAAGTGGCGGCGGGGACCTACGAGCAGTACTTC
CASSQVAAGTYEQYF
>TRBJ2-7|.|TRBV14|.
TGTGCCAGCAGCGCCGGGGGCCCTTTAGTATCTCGGGAGCAGTACTTC
CASSAGGPLVSREQYF
>TRBJ1-1|.|TRBV6-1|.
TGTGCCAGCATAATTGGACAGAACACTGAAGCTTTCTTT
CASIIGQNTEAFF
>TRBJ2-1|.|TRBV19|TRBD2
TGTGCCAGTAGTATCCGGGGGGGCAATGAGCAGTTCTTC
CASSIRGGNEQFF
>TRBJ2-7|.|TRBV7-2|TRBD2
TGTGCCAGCAGCATACGGACTAGCGGGGGGCCCGCCTCGTGGGAGCAGTACTTC
CASSIRTSGGPASWEQYF
>TRBJ2-5|.|TRBV10-3|.
TGTGCCATCAGTGAGTCCCTGACTAGCCAAGAGACCCAGTACTTC
CAISESLTSQETQYF
>TRBJ1-2|.|TRBV6-5|.
TGTGCCAGCAGTACGTTAGGGGGCTATGGCTACACCTTC
CASSTLGGYGYTF
>TRBJ1-1|once|TRBV9|.
TGTGCCAGCAGCGTAGGGGGTATATTGAATGAAGCTTTCTTT
CASSVGGILNEAFF
>TRBJ2-1|.|TRBV5-1|TRBD2
TGCGCCAGCAGCTCCCCGGGACTAGCGGGAGTTGGTGTTGAGCAGTTCTTC
CASSSPGLAGVGVEQFF
>TRBJ2-3|.|TRBV9|.
TGTGCCAGCAGCGCCGTAGGGGGGGGTAACACAGATACGCAGTATTTT
CASSAVGGGNTDTQYF
>TRBJ2-2|.|TRBV9|.
TGTGCCAGCAGCGTAGACAGCGCGAACACCGGGGAGCTGTTTTTT
CASSVDSANTGELFF
>TRBJ2-4|.|TRBV4-1|TRBD2
TGCGCCAGCAGCCAAGATCGCGGGAGTGGGGACATTCAGTACTTC
CASSQDRGSGDIQYF
>TRBJ2-1|.|TRBV9|.
TGTGCCAGCAGCGCTAACAGTAACAATGAGCAGTTCTTC
CASSANSNNEQFF
>TRBJ2-1|.|TRBV7-6|.
TGTGCCAGCAGCTTGGACGGATCTTACAATGAGCAGTTCTTC
CASSLDGSYNEQFF
>TRBJ1-1|.|TRBV6-1|.
TGTGCCAGCAGTGAAGTTGTGGCAGTAGTCACTGAAGCTTTCTTT
CASSEVVAVVTEAFF
>TRBJ1-1|.|TRBV5-5|TRBD1
TGTGCCAGCAGATCAACAGGGGTCACTGAAGCTTTCTTT
CASRSTGVTEAFF
>TRBJ2-5|.|TRBV5-4|TRBD2
TGTGCCAGCAGCTGGATTAGCGGGCGGGGAGCGGGCCAAGAGACCCAGTACTTC
CASSWISGRGAGQETQYF
>TRBJ1-1|.|TRBV5-4|.
TGTGCCAGCAGCTTGGATTTTGGGTCTGACACTGAAGCTTTCTTT
CASSLDFGSDTEAFF
>TRBJ1-6|.|TRBV30|.
TGTGCCTGGAGTGCCCTTGGTGGCAGGGGAGGATCACCCCTCCACTTT
CAWSALGGRGGSPLHF
>TRBJ1-1|.|TRBV5-4|.
TGTGCCAGCAGGATGACAGATATGAACACTGAAGCTTTCTTT
CASRMTDMNTEAFF
>TRBJ2-5|.|TRBV7-2|.
TGTGCCAGCAGCTTTCTGAGGTTGGGGGAGACCCAGTACTTC
CASSFLRLGETQYF
>TRBJ1-3|.|TRBV15|.
TGTGCCACCAGCAGTTCTGGTTCTGGAAACACCATATATTTT
CATSSSGSGNTIYF
>TRBJ2-7|once|TRBV7-2|TRBD2
TGTGCCAGCAGCGCACTAGCGGGGGGTCGGTACGAGCAGTACTTC
CASSALAGGRYEQYF
>TRBJ1-6|.|TRBV12-2|.
TGTGCAAGTCGCTTAGCCCGGGACAGAAATAATTCACCCCTCCACTTT
CASRLARDRNNSPLHF
>TRBJ1-1|.|TRBV7-9|TRBD1
TGTGCCAGCAGCTTAATGGGGACAGGGGGTGGCACTGAAGCTTTCTTT
CASSLMGTGGGTEAFF
>TRBJ1-5|.|TRBV18|.
TGTGCCAGCTCAATCTTTGGGACCGATCAGCCCCAGCATTTT
CASSIFGTDQPQHF
>TRBJ1-6|few|TRBV6-5|.
TGTGCCAGCAGTTACTCTGTTAACAGTTATAATTCACCCCTCCACTTT
CASSYSVNSYNSPLHF
>TRBJ2-1|.|TRBV7-2|TRBD2
TGTGCCAGCAGCCGGACTAGCGGGGACAATGAGCAGTTCTTC
CASSRTSGDNEQFF
>TRBJ2-1|.|TRBV19|TRBD2
TGTGCCAGTAGTATAGGGACTAGCGGGAGTTGGAGTGAGCAGTTCTTC
CASSIGTSGSWSEQFF
>TRBJ1-4|once|TRBV10-2|TRBD1
TGCGCCAGCAGGACAGGACAGGGGGGGGTTGAAAAACTGTTTTTT
CASRTGQGGVEKLFF
>TRBJ2-2|.|TRBV9|.
TGTGCCAGCAGTCCTATCTCCACCGGGGAGCTGTTTTTT
CASSPISTGELFF
>TRBJ1-2|.|TRBV10-3|TRBD1
TGTGCCATCAGTCGGACAGGGGGCCCCGGGGGTAGCTATGGCTACACCTTC
CAISRTGGPGGSYGYTF
>TRBJ1-5|.|TRBV19|.
TGTGCCAGTAGTGGGGGGAGCAATCAGCCCCAGCATTTT
CASSGGSNQPQHF
>TRBJ2-7|.|TRBV5-1|TRBD2
TGCGCCAGCAGTCCAGCGGGGGGCACCTACGAGCAGTACTTC
CASSPAGGTYEQYF
>TRBJ1-1|.|TRBV28|TRBD1
TGTGCCAGCACCCCTCCGGGACAGGGGGCGACTGAAGCTTTCTTT
CASTPPGQGATEAFF